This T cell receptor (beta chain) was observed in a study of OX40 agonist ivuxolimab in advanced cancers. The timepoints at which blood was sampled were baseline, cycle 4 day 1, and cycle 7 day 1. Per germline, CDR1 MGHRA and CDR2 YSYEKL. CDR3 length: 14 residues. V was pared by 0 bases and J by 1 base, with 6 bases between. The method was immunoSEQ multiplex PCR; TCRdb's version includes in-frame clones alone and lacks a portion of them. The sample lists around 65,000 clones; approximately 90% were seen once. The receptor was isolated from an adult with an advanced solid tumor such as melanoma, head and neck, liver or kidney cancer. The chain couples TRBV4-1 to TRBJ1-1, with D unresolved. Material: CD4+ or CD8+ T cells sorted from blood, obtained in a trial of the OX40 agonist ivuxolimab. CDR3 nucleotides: TGCGCCAGCAGCCAAGATGTCCAGAACACTGAAGCTTTCTTT. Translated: CASSQDVQNTEAFF.